This record looks at one T cell receptor (beta chain) sequence and its context. TCRdb's copy holds only in-frame clones and misses some; the assay was immunoSEQ multiplex PCR. The table has tens of thousands of clones, approximately 91% seen once. This entry belongs to a study of OX40 agonist ivuxolimab in advanced cancers. Sequencing used CD4+ or CD8+ T cells sorted from blood, obtained in a trial of the OX40 agonist ivuxolimab. The sequence derives from an adult with an advanced solid tumor such as melanoma, head and neck, liver or kidney cancer.

The CDR3 protein is CASSSRDRDVSEQFF. Written as DNA, the CDR3 is TGTGCCAGCAGCTCCCGGGACAGGGACGTTAGTGAGCAGTTCTTC. The gene calls are TRBV5-8 and TRBJ2-1; 9 nucleotides agree with TRBD1. Germline CDR1 is SGHTS and CDR2 is YDEGEE. The CDR3 has 15 residues. V lost 3 bases and J lost 9; bases outside the gene matches: 10.